The clone carrying this T cell receptor beta chain was seen more than once but under ten times. The amount of total RNA extracted per sample was at least 5 micrograms. The sample is drawn from a study of blood T cells in healthy people across ages. V shed 5 bases and J shed 1 base, with 11 bases lying between them. CDR1 DFQATT and CDR2 SNEGSKA come from the germline V gene (reference sequence). The CDR3 contains 14 residues. Primers used in a second PCR of about 6 to 11 cycles were a sample-barcoded 5' primer and a J-beta primer mix. TCRdb reprocessed the 5' RACE reads via MiXCR and lists one record per CDR3 protein. The table lists 600,000 or so distinct CDR3 sequences, about 30% of them singletons.

The receptor's source is a woman of 80 years or more in good health. The rearrangement links TRBV20-1 to TRBJ2-2, with D tentatively TRBD1 (6 bases). The sample was blood. CDR3: CSAAGTLNTGELFF. The CDR3 region has the DNA TGCAGTGCTGCCGGGACACTGAACACCGGGGAGCTGTTTTTT.